Presented here are 31 T cell receptor beta chains from one specimen sequenced in a study of lymphopenia after photon versus proton radiotherapy. Method: immunoSEQ multiplex PCR; TCRdb's copy keeps in-frame clones and lacks some. Of roughly 38,000 clones in the sample, roughly 90% were seen once. The input for sequencing was peripheral blood, taken from a patient treated with photon-based radiotherapy. The receptor set was obtained from a man aged 55 to 69 with cholangiocarcinoma.

This chain joins TRBV18 and TRBJ1-4; no clear D. The CDR3 runs 14 residues. V was trimmed by 2 bases and J by 0 bases, leaving 4 bases between them. The germline gives CDR1 KGHSH, CDR2 LQKENI. This CDR3 reads CASSPGSTNEKLFF. CDR3 nucleotides: TGTGCCAGCTCACCAGGTTCAACTAATGAAAAACTGTTTTTT.

This clone was detected once. The CDR3 loop reads CASSLFEETYEQYF. The CDR3 DNA reads as TGTGCCAGCAGCTTATTCGAGGAGACCTACGAGCAGTACTTC. The chain links TRBV11-3 to TRBJ2-7; no definite D call. The CDR3 loop spans 14 amino acids. Germline V gives CDR1 SGHNT, CDR2 YENEEA. The V end was cut by 2 bases, the J end by 2 bases, with 10 bases between.

The chain has TRBV27 and TRBJ1-2; no clear D. The V end lost 3 bases, the J end lost 1 base, and 9 bases lay between the germline ends. The germline V gene encodes CDR1 MNHEY and CDR2 SMNVEV (reference sequence). This CDR3 comprises 14 residues. DNA of the CDR3: TGTGCCAGCAGTTTTTCGGCCAGTAACTATGGCTACACCTTC. Its protein is CASSFSASNYGYTF.

The rearrangement links TRBV12-5 to TRBJ2-7; no definite D call. Per germline, CDR1 LGHNT and CDR2 FRNRAP. There are 12 residues in the CDR3. Trimming stripped 1 base from V and 4 bases from J, with 5 bases between. Written as DNA, the CDR3 is TGTGCTAGTGGTTTGGGATCATACGAGCAGTACTTC. Translated, it gives CASGLGSYEQYF.

The CDR3 reads CASSPNDRGNQPQHF. CDR3 bases: TGTGCCAGCAGCCCAAACGACAGGGGAAATCAGCCCCAGCATTTT. This chain connects TRBV28 to TRBJ1-5; 8 bases are shared with TRBD1. This CDR3 has 15 amino acids. V trimming: 6 bases; J trimming: 4 bases; junction bases outside the gene matches: 8. The germline V gene has CDR1 MDHEN and CDR2 SYDVKM.

J is TRBJ2-5 and V is TRBV6-5; D is undetermined. Trimming removed 2 bases from V and 2 bases from J, with 9 bases in between. The germline gives CDR1 MNHEY, CDR2 SVGAGI. This CDR3 contains 14 residues. CDR3 in amino acids: CASSYVGSQETQYF. The CDR3 region has the DNA TGTGCCAGCAGTTACGTAGGTTCTCAAGAGACCCAGTACTTC.

V and J are TRBV19 and TRBJ2-2; the D gene is possibly TRBD2 (5 bases). V was pared by 5 bases and J by 4 bases, with 23 bases between. This CDR3 contains 18 residues. Looked up from germline, CDR1 is LNHDA and CDR2 is SQIVND (reference sequence). The chain's CDR3 is CASSGGQIRSRGTGELFF. CDR3 DNA: TGTGCCAGTAGTGGTGGGCAGATCCGTAGTCGGGGCACCGGGGAGCTGTTTTTT.

This clone was found a few times. The J gene is TRBJ1-5, the V gene TRBV5-1, with D hard to call. The ends were cut back, 4 bases at V and 4 bases at J, with 9 bases in the middle. There are 13 residues in the CDR3. Germline CDR1 reads SGHRS; CDR2 reads YFSETQ. The CDR3 coding sequence is TGCGCCAGCAGCCTGGGAGAGAATCAGCCCCAGCATTTT. Translated, it gives CASSLGENQPQHF.

The chain uses TRBV7-2 and TRBJ1-6; D possibly corresponds to TRBD1 (5 bases). Germline V gives CDR1 SGHTA, CDR2 FQGNSA. The CDR3 is 12 amino acids. V was cut by 8 bases and J by 7 bases, with 9 bases left in between. The CDR3 spells CASGPGNSPLHF. In nucleotides, the CDR3 is TGTGCCAGCGGGCCAGGGAATTCACCCCTCCACTTT.

J is TRBJ1-4 and V is TRBV4-2; 10 bases are a match to TRBD1. J lost 6 bases, V lost 6 bases, and 1 base had no gene match. The V gene's germline CDR1 is LGHNA and CDR2 YNFKEQ. There are 13 residues in the CDR3. CDR3 loop: CASSGTGDEKLFF. The CDR3 bases are TGTGCCAGCAGTGGGACAGGGGATGAAAAACTGTTTTTT.

V and J are TRBV18 and TRBJ2-5; D gene ambiguous. CDR3 length: 13 residues. Trimming left V 1 base short and J 5 bases short, with 8 bases between. Germline loops: CDR1 KGHSH, CDR2 LQKENI. The CDR3 is CASSPLGVETQYF. The CDR3 nucleotides read TGTGCCAGCTCACCACTTGGGGTTGAGACCCAGTACTTC.

This clone was seen a single time. The chain carries TRBV7-2 and TRBJ2-2, with no clear D. The CDR3 consists of 14 residues. Germline V lookup: CDR1 SGHTA, CDR2 FQGNSA. V lost 0 bases, J lost 6 bases, and 8 bases lay in between. The CDR3 loop reads CASSLADEPGELFF. As DNA, the CDR3 is TGTGCCAGCAGCTTAGCTGATGAGCCCGGGGAGCTGTTTTTT.

This clone was seen a few times. The chain links TRBV27 to TRBJ2-3; maybe TRBD1 (5 bases). Trimming cost V 1 base and J 2 bases, with 10 bases left between them. The CDR3 length is 15 residues. Germline lookup yields CDR1 MNHEY and CDR2 SMNVEV (reference sequence). The CDR3 here is CASSLFPGSTDTQYF. CDR3 nucleotides: TGTGCCAGCAGTTTATTCCCAGGGTCCACAGATACGCAGTATTTT.

The chain joins TRBV13 to TRBJ1-2, with D possibly TRBD1 on 6 matching bases. CDR1 is PRHDT and CDR2 is FYEKMQ in the germline V gene (reference sequence). CDR3 length: 16 amino acids. V lost 6 bases, J lost 4 bases, and 21 bases lay in between. CDR3 residues: CASSPVTGSGSYGYTF. The CDR3 DNA follows: TGTGCCAGCAGTCCCGTCACAGGGTCGGGGAGCTATGGCTACACCTTC. The full variable domain, rest sourced from reference TRBV13 and TRBJ1-2, is AAGVIQSPRHLIKEKRETATLKCYPIPRHDTVYWYQQGPGQDPQFLISFYEKMQSDKGSIPDRFSAQQFSDYHSELNMSSLELGDSALYFCASSPVTGSGSYGYTFGSGTRLTVV.

This clone was recorded once. V and J are TRBV6-5 and TRBJ2-5, with D possibly being TRBD1 or TRBD2 (6 bases each). The CDR3 length is 14 residues. Germline V lookup: CDR1 MNHEY, CDR2 SVGAGI. V was trimmed by 2 bases and J by 1 base, leaving 8 bases between them. CDR3 nucleotide sequence: TGTGCCAGCAGTTACGGGGGGCCCCAAGAGACCCAGTACTTC. This gives the protein CASSYGGPQETQYF.

V gene TRBV7-3 combines with J gene TRBJ1-1, with D possibly matching TRBD1 (5 bases). This CDR3 region has 14 residues. Germline CDR1 SGHTA, CDR2 FQGTGA. The V and J ends lost 1 base and 3 bases respectively, with 9 bases between them. CDR3 region: CASSLMRGDTEAFF. The DNA of the CDR3 is TGTGCCAGCAGCTTAATGAGGGGTGACACTGAAGCTTTCTTT.

This clone was detected only once. V and J are TRBV6-5 and TRBJ2-3, with D hard to call. Trimming cost V 8 bases and J 0 bases, with 9 bases left between them. CDR1 and CDR2 (germline): MNHEY, SVGAGI. The CDR3 is made up of 13 amino acids. The CDR3 DNA reads TGTGCCAGCCGCACGAGAAGCACAGATACGCAGTATTTT. This sequence encodes CASRTRSTDTQYF.

On this clone itself: Other DNA sequences in this sample translate to the same CDR3. The chain recombines TRBV19 with TRBJ2-2, with a possible D match to TRBD2 (5 bases). The CDR3 spans 14 residues. V was cut by 3 bases and J by 8 bases, with 13 bases left in between. The V gene's germline CDR1 is LNHDA and CDR2 SQIVND (reference sequence). This CDR3 reads CASSITGLTGELFF. DNA for the CDR3: TGTGCCAGTAGTATTACGGGGTTAACTGGGGAGCTGTTTTTT.

The chain recombines TRBV5-1 with TRBJ2-1, with 7 bases aligning to TRBD1. Germline lookup yields CDR1 SGHRS and CDR2 YFSETQ. The CDR3 length is 16 residues. After removal of 0 bases from V and 7 bases from J, the junction contained 10 bases not matched to a gene. CDR3 DNA: TGCGCCAGCAGCTTGGAAATAGGGGGACAGAAAAATGAGCAGTTCTTC. This encodes CASSLEIGGQKNEQFF.

CDR3 in DNA: TGTGCCAGCAGCTTTTATACTAGGGGGAATGAGCAGTTCTTC. Its translation: CASSFYTRGNEQFF. The V and J genes are TRBV13 and TRBJ2-1, with D possibly matching TRBD1 (6 bases). Trimming took off 3 bases at V and 7 bases at J, with 13 bases between the two ends. This CDR3 is built from 14 residues. Germline CDR1 and CDR2: PRHDT and FYEKMQ (reference sequence).

The V call is TRBV19, the J call TRBJ1-6, with D tentatively TRBD1 (6 bases). The CDR3 has 16 residues. The germline CDR1 and CDR2 sequences are LNHDA and SQIVND (reference sequence). V was pared by 4 bases and J by 3 bases, with 13 bases between. CDR3 bases: TGTGCCAGTAGTACATCGACAGGCGTCTATAATTCACCCCTCCACTTT. Its translation is CASSTSTGVYNSPLHF.

The rearrangement links TRBV27 to TRBJ2-3; 10 bases are a match to TRBD1. Losses at the gene ends were 3 bases for V and 4 bases for J; bases not matched to a gene: 10. CDR1 is MNHEY and CDR2 is SMNVEV in the germline V gene (reference sequence). This CDR3 is built from 17 residues. CDR3 protein: CASSFYLGTGVPDTQYF. CDR3 sequence (DNA): TGTGCCAGCAGTTTTTATCTCGGGACAGGGGTTCCAGATACGCAGTATTTT.

V gene TRBV5-1 combines with J gene TRBJ2-2; D gene ambiguous. This CDR3 spans 14 amino acids. The V and J ends lost 0 bases and 2 bases respectively, with 5 bases between them. The germline V gene has CDR1 SGHRS and CDR2 YFSETQ. This CDR3 is CASSLDRNTGELFF. CDR3 coding DNA: TGCGCCAGCAGCTTGGACAGAAACACCGGGGAGCTGTTTTTT.

The CDR3, as DNA: TGCAGTGCTAGAGCCACCGAAGGGCAGTACTTC. It translates to CSARATEGQYF. The chain joins TRBV20-1 to TRBJ2-7; D not resolved. Germline V gene data show CDR1 as DFQATT and CDR2 as SNEGSKA (reference sequence). The CDR3 length is 11 residues. V was trimmed by 1 base and J by 9 bases, leaving 10 bases between them.

The rearrangement links TRBV11-3 to TRBJ2-2, with unresolved D. Per the germline V gene, CDR1 is SGHNT and CDR2 is YENEEA. Trimming removed 5 bases at V and 6 bases at J, with 10 bases between. The CDR3 contains 13 residues. CDR3 sequence reads: CASSEGSPGELFF. The DNA of the CDR3 is TGTGCCAGCAGCGAAGGATCTCCCGGGGAGCTGTTTTTT.

This chain uses TRBV2 with TRBJ2-3; 9 bases fit TRBD1. This CDR3 contains 15 residues. Germline V lookup: CDR1 SNHLY, CDR2 FYNNEI. The V gene end was trimmed by 6 bases and the J gene end by 3 bases; junction bases not matched to a gene: 7. The CDR3 DNA sequence: TGTGCCAGCAGCGTACAGGGGGCTGGGACAGATACGCAGTATTTT. It is translated as CASSVQGAGTDTQYF.

The rearrangement joins TRBV19 to TRBJ2-7; the D gene is possibly TRBD1 (7 bases). The CDR3 totals 15 residues. The V and J ends lost 6 bases and 3 bases respectively, with 18 bases between them. Germline V gene lookup returns CDR1 LNHDA and CDR2 SQIVND (reference sequence). The CDR3 spells CASRGRGQGGYEQYF. The DNA for the CDR3 is TGTGCCAGTAGAGGCCGTGGTCAGGGGGGCTACGAGCAGTACTTC.

The chain is built from TRBV6-5 and TRBJ1-1, with D possibly matching TRBD1 (5 bases). The V gene lost 0 bases and the J gene lost 4 bases, with 12 bases spanning the gap. The germline V gene encodes CDR1 MNHEY and CDR2 SVGAGI. The CDR3 sequence is 15 residues long. CDR3 nucleotide sequence: TGTGCCAGCAGTTACTCTGGGGGGTCGGGCACTGAAGCTTTCTTT. Encoded protein: CASSYSGGSGTEAFF.

The CDR3 loop reads CASSLNPGLPRTGELFF. The DNA of the CDR3 is TGTGCCAGCAGCCTGAACCCCGGACTCCCGAGAACCGGGGAGCTGTTTTTT. V usage is TRBV7-9 and J usage is TRBJ2-2; D may be TRBD2 (5 bases). The CDR3 extends over 17 amino acids. Trimming removed 5 bases at V and 5 bases at J, with 21 bases between. Germline assignment: CDR1 SEHNR and CDR2 FQNEAQ (reference sequence).

The chain combines TRBV6-5 with TRBJ1-1; D call uncertain. Germline CDR1 reads MNHEY; CDR2 reads SVGAGI. V lost 8 bases and J 1 base, leaving 11 bases between the germline ends. The CDR3 runs to 13 residues. As DNA, the CDR3 is TGTGCCAGCGGCCCTCGACGGAACACTGAAGCTTTCTTT. Its protein product is CASGPRRNTEAFF.

The V gene is TRBV15, the J gene TRBJ1-4, with TRBD1 identical over 7 bases. V was clipped by 4 bases and J by 4 bases; unmatched bases: 9. The CDR3 has 16 amino acids. CDR1 LNHNV and CDR2 YYDKDF come from the germline V gene (reference sequence). Here the CDR3 reads CATSKAGTVINEKLFF. The CDR3 DNA reads as TGTGCCACCAGCAAAGCCGGGACAGTCATTAATGAAAAACTGTTTTTT.